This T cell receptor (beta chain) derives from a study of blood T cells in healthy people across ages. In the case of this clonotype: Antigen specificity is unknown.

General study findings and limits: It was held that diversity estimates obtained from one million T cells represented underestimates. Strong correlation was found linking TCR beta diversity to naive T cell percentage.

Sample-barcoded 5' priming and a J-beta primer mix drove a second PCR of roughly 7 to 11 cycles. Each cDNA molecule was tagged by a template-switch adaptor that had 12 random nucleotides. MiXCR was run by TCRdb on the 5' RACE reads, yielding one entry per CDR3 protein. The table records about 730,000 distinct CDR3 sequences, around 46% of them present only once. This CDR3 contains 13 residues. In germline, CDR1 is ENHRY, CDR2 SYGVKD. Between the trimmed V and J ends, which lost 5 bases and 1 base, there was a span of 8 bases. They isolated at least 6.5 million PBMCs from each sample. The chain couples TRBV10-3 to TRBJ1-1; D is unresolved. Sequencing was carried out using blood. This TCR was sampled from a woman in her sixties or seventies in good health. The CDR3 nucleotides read TGTGCCATCAGTCCCCTGGGGAACACTGAAGCTTTCTTT. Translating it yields CAISPLGNTEAFF.